What follows are 27 T cell receptor beta chains derived from one specimen sequenced in a study of T cell changes during pregnancy in multiple sclerosis. Sequenced by immunoSEQ multiplex PCR; TCRdb stores in-frame clones only, minus some. The sample comprises about 35,000 clones, over 90% of which are singletons, and about 0.4% rests with the top ten. The sequences come from CD4+ T cells from peripheral blood mononuclear cells, collected in the second trimester of pregnancy. All receptors come from a female donor with multiple sclerosis, enrolled in a pregnancy study.

The rearrangement links TRBV15 to TRBJ1-2; 9 positions match TRBD1. Germline loops: CDR1 LNHNV, CDR2 YYDKDF (reference sequence). The CDR3 consists of 18 residues. V gave up 4 bases and J gave up 7 bases; unmatched junction bases: 19. The CDR3 spells CATSTLQSSRDRVGGYTF. The CDR3 DNA follows: TGTGCCACCAGCACGTTACAATCGTCCCGGGACAGGGTAGGTGGCTACACCTTC.

The J gene is TRBJ1-5, the V gene TRBV5-1; TRBD1 agrees at 7 bases. From germline, CDR1 is SGHRS and CDR2 YFSETQ. V lost 0 bases to trimming and J lost 9 bases; unmatched junction nucleotides: 3. The CDR3 runs 13 residues. CDR3: CASSLEGAWPQHF. In nucleotides, the CDR3 is TGCGCCAGCAGCTTGGAGGGGGCTTGGCCCCAGCATTTT.

The rearrangement links TRBV7-4 to TRBJ2-5; 12 bases line up with TRBD2. Trimming at V came to 6 bases and at J to 0 bases, leaving 5 bases not matched to a gene. This CDR3 region has 16 residues. The germline CDR1 and CDR2 sequences are SGHVT and SQSDAQ. CDR3 protein: CASRAGLAGHQETQYF. DNA of the CDR3: TGTGCCAGCAGGGCCGGACTAGCGGGGCACCAAGAGACCCAGTACTTC.

The chain recombines TRBV5-5 with TRBJ1-3, with TRBD1 matching 8 bases. Germline lookup yields CDR1 SGHKS and CDR2 YYEKEE (reference sequence). V was clipped by 1 base and J by 9 bases; unmatched bases: 12. The CDR3 sequence is 16 residues long. The CDR3 region has the DNA TGTGCCAGCAGCTTGTGGCCTACAGGGGGAGTCGCCACCATATATTTT. Protein product: CASSLWPTGGVATIYF.

The chain employs TRBV30 and TRBJ2-3, with TRBD1 matching over 9 bases. With 5 bases clipped from V and 1 base from J, the junction kept 4 bases outside the gene matches. Germline V gives CDR1 GTSNPN, CDR2 SVGIG (reference sequence). The CDR3 loop spans 14 amino acids. In DNA, the CDR3 is TGTGCCTGGGACAGGGGGTCCGGCACAGATACGCAGTATTTT. Encoded protein: CAWDRGSGTDTQYF.

The chain has TRBV9 and TRBJ2-2; the match to TRBD2 covers 11 bases. Unmatched junction bases numbered 7, after V lost 3 bases and J lost 6 bases. This CDR3 has 16 amino acids. The V gene's germline CDR1 is SGDLS and CDR2 YYNGEE. Here the CDR3 DNA reads TGTGCCAGCAGCGCGGGTAGCGGGAGGGCCTCCGGGGAGCTGTTTTTT. Encoded protein: CASSAGSGRASGELFF.

This chain connects TRBV16 to TRBJ1-4; no clear D. The CDR3 contains 16 residues. Trimming cost V 7 bases and J 4 bases, with 19 bases left between them. The germline CDR1 and CDR2 sequences are KGHSY and FQNENV. The CDR3 here is CASTNNQPGGNEKLFF. The CDR3 nucleotides read TGTGCCAGCACCAACAATCAGCCAGGAGGTAATGAAAAACTGTTTTTT.

Written as DNA, the CDR3 is TGTGCCAGCAGTTACCCGGGACAGGGCACTGAAGCTTTCTTT. Translated: CASSYPGQGTEAFF. V and J are TRBV6-5 and TRBJ1-1; 9 positions match TRBD1. Germline CDR1 MNHEY, CDR2 SVGAGI. This CDR3 is built from 14 residues. Unmatched junction bases numbered 2, after V lost 2 bases and J lost 4 bases.

This chain links TRBV5-1 with TRBJ2-5, with 8 nucleotides matching TRBD2. The CDR3 runs to 15 residues. The V segment lost 0 bases and the J segment 13 bases; nucleotides outside the gene matches: 14. The germline CDR1 and CDR2 sequences are SGHRS and YFSETQ. CDR3 sequence: CASSLAGTRSRVLYF. As DNA, the CDR3 is TGCGCCAGCAGCTTGGCCGGGACTAGGTCGCGTGTTCTGTACTTC.

CDR3 residues: CASSYAGISGVYNEQFF. CDR3 DNA: TGCGCCAGCAGCTATGCCGGGATATCTGGGGTATACAATGAGCAGTTCTTC. The chain joins TRBV5-1 to TRBJ2-1; a possible D gene is TRBD2 (5 bases). Per germline, CDR1 SGHRS and CDR2 YFSETQ. Deletions cut 3 bases from V and 4 bases from J, with 20 bases between. This CDR3 contains 17 residues.

V and J are TRBV4-3 and TRBJ2-3; 11 bases agree with TRBD1. CDR1 is LGHNA, CDR2 YSLEER, per germline. The CDR3 extends over 14 amino acids. J was trimmed by 6 bases and V by 6 bases; bases with no gene match: 5. The CDR3 region is CASRGTGGRDTQYF. The CDR3 DNA reads TGCGCCAGCAGGGGGACAGGGGGTCGGGATACGCAGTATTTT.

The gene calls are TRBV18 and TRBJ2-7, with 8 bases matching TRBD1. Germline V lookup: CDR1 KGHSH, CDR2 LQKENI. J was trimmed by 3 bases and V by 4 bases; bases with no gene match: 5. This CDR3 is built from 14 residues. CDR3 nucleotide sequence: TGTGCCAGCTCACGGACAGGGTTGGGCTACGAGCAGTACTTC. It specifies CASSRTGLGYEQYF.

The chain recombines TRBV5-1 with TRBJ1-1; no firm D call. Germline V CDR1 and CDR2: SGHRS, YFSETQ. The CDR3 covers 14 residues. The ends were cut back, 4 bases at V and 0 bases at J, with 10 bases in the middle. The DNA of the CDR3 is TGCGCCAGCAGCACCGGGGTATTGAACACTGAAGCTTTCTTT. It specifies CASSTGVLNTEAFF. The full variable domain, in which reference TRBV5-1 and TRBJ1-1 provide the parts outside the CDR3, is KAGVTQTPRYLIKTRGQQVTLSCSPISGHRSVSWYQQTPGQGLQFLFEYFSETQRNKGNFPGRFSGRQFSNSRSEMNVSTLELGDSALYLCASSTGVLNTEAFFGQGTRLTVV.

J is TRBJ1-2 and V is TRBV5-1; unclear D gene. V dropped 4 bases and J dropped 3 bases, with 10 bases sitting between them. The CDR3 has 13 amino acids. Germline V gene sequence: CDR1 SGHRS, CDR2 YFSETQ. This CDR3 is CASSPDADYGYTF. In DNA form, the CDR3 reads TGCGCCAGCAGCCCCGACGCGGACTATGGCTACACCTTC. The variable domain in full, with the rest retrieved from reference TRBV5-1 and TRBJ1-2, is KAGVTQTPRYLIKTRGQQVTLSCSPISGHRSVSWYQQTPGQGLQFLFEYFSETQRNKGNFPGRFSGRQFSNSRSEMNVSTLELGDSALYLCASSPDADYGYTFGSGTRLTVV.

This CDR3 reads CASSPDWGQGYTF. The DNA for the CDR3 is TGCGCCAGCAGCCCTGATTGGGGGCAGGGCTACACCTTC. J is TRBJ1-2 and V is TRBV4-3; D is possibly TRBD1 (6 bases). The V end lost 4 bases, the J end lost 8 bases, and 14 bases lay between the germline ends. The CDR3 extends over 13 amino acids. Germline CDR1 and CDR2: LGHNA and YSLEER.

The rearrangement uses TRBV11-2 and TRBJ1-1, with 11 bases matching TRBD1. This CDR3 is built from 16 residues. Trimming at V came to 3 bases and at J to 5 bases, leaving 8 bases not matched to a gene. In germline, CDR1 is SGHAT, CDR2 FQNNGV. CDR3 coding DNA: TGTGCCAGCAGCTTTAGGGACAGGGGGAGATTTACTGAAGCTTTCTTT. Protein sequence: CASSFRDRGRFTEAFF.

This chain joins TRBV19 and TRBJ1-1, with TRBD1 matching 8 bases. Germline-derived CDR1 and CDR2 are LNHDA and SQIVND (reference sequence). With V trimmed by 4 bases and J by 0 bases, 4 bases remained unmatched. This CDR3 contains 15 residues. CDR3 coding DNA: TGTGCCAGTAGTAGGGGGACAGGTCTGAACACTGAAGCTTTCTTT. Its translation is CASSRGTGLNTEAFF.

This chain joins TRBV18 and TRBJ1-1; a weak D match, TRBD1 (6 bases). This CDR3 comprises 15 residues. V dropped 2 bases and J dropped 3 bases, with 13 bases sitting between them. Germline CDR1 KGHSH, CDR2 LQKENI. The CDR3 bases are TGTGCCAGCTCACCAGAAACAGGGACCTACACTGAAGCTTTCTTT. It is translated as CASSPETGTYTEAFF.

The genes are TRBV30 and TRBJ1-1, with D possibly matching TRBD1 (5 bases). CDR1 is GTSNPN and CDR2 is SVGIG in the germline V gene (reference sequence). V was cut by 2 bases and J by 4 bases, with 11 bases left in between. This CDR3 region has 13 residues. As DNA, the CDR3 is TGTGCCTGGAGTCGGGGGATCGGCACTGAAGCTTTCTTT. This codes for CAWSRGIGTEAFF.

The chain is built from TRBV7-8 and TRBJ1-2, with 7 bases that match TRBD1. CDR1 is SGHVS, CDR2 FQNEAQ, per germline. This CDR3 has 14 residues. Trimming cost V 0 bases and J 3 bases; bases outside gene matches: 1. The CDR3 reads CASSLAQGDYGYTF. The CDR3 bases are TGTGCCAGCAGCTTAGCTCAGGGGGACTATGGCTACACCTTC.

The chain carries TRBV23-1 and TRBJ2-5; D not certain. TRBV23-1 counts as an open reading frame of uncertain function. The CDR3 sequence is 14 residues long. The V end lost 0 bases, the J end lost 1 base, and 6 bases lay between the germline ends. CDR3 DNA: TGCGCCAGCAGTCAATCGACACTCCAAGAGACCCAGTACTTC. Translated, it gives CASSQSTLQETQYF.

The chain joins TRBV15 to TRBJ2-5; D is perhaps TRBD1 (5 bases). This CDR3 region has 14 residues. Looked up from germline, CDR1 is LNHNV and CDR2 is YYDKDF (reference sequence). Trimming took 0 bases from V and 5 from J, leaving 10 bases between them. The CDR3 DNA reads as TGTGCCACCAGCAGAGATGTGAAGGGGGAGACCCAGTACTTC. This translates into CATSRDVKGETQYF.

The chain is built from TRBV5-4 and TRBJ2-3; 7 bases are a match to TRBD2. The CDR3 is 15 amino acids. The germline CDR1 and CDR2 sequences are SGHNT and YYREEE (reference sequence). V gave up 0 bases and J gave up 2 bases; unmatched junction bases: 3. CDR3 region: CASSLVAGDTDTQYF. As DNA, the CDR3 is TGTGCCAGCAGCTTGGTGGCGGGAGACACAGATACGCAGTATTTT.

The chain employs TRBV5-6 and TRBJ1-2; D is unresolved. The CDR3 loop spans 17 amino acids. Trimming took off 0 bases at V and 9 bases at J, with 24 bases between the two ends. In germline, CDR1 is SGHDT, CDR2 YYEEEE. CDR3 sequence (DNA): TGTGCCAGCAGCTTGGCGGCCCTGGGGAGTAAGTCATATCGCTACACCTTC. Amino acids: CASSLAALGSKSYRYTF.

The V call is TRBV19, the J call TRBJ1-5; D might be TRBD1 (6 bases). The CDR3 totals 13 residues. CDR1 and CDR2 (germline): LNHDA, SQIVND (reference sequence). V gave up 7 bases and J gave up 6 bases, with 13 bases separating them. The CDR3 region is CASMSGDLQPQHF. The DNA for the CDR3 is TGTGCCAGTATGTCAGGGGATCTTCAGCCCCAGCATTTT.

The chain recombines TRBV2 with TRBJ1-4, with TRBD1 identical over 8 bases. In germline, CDR1 is SNHLY, CDR2 FYNNEI. CDR3 length: 15 residues. The V gene end was trimmed by 2 bases and the J gene end by 6 bases; junction bases not matched to a gene: 5. As DNA, the CDR3 is TGTGCCAGCAGTGAACTGGGGACAGGAGATGAAAAACTGTTTTTT. Protein sequence: CASSELGTGDEKLFF.

The CDR3 loop reads CASSQGGLRGSDTQYF. The CDR3 nucleotides read TGTGCCAGCAGCCAGGGGGGACTCCGGGGTTCAGATACGCAGTATTTT. This chain connects TRBV14 to TRBJ2-3; possibly TRBD2 for D (6 bases). Germline loops: CDR1 SGHDN, CDR2 FVKESK. This CDR3 spans 16 amino acids. V was shortened by 3 bases and J by 4 bases, with 17 bases between the two germline ends.